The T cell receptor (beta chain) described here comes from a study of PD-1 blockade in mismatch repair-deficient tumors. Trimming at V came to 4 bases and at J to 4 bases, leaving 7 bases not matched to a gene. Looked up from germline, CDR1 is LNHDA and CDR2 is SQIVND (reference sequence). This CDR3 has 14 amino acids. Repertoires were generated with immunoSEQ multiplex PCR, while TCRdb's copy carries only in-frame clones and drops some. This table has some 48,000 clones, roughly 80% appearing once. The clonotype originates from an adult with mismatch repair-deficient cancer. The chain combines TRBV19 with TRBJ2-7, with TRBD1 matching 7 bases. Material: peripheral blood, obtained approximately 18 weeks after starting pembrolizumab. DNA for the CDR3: TGTGCCAGTAGTACTCAGGGGGTCAGTTACGAGCAGTACTTC. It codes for CASSTQGVSYEQYF.